The clone carrying this T cell receptor beta chain was seen a single time. These data belong to a study of T cells in Graves' hyperthyroidism and ophthalmopathy. Patients with uncontrolled infections, other autoimmune diseases, pregnancy or lactation were excluded. Clinical symptoms, serum thyroxine and TRAb, thyroid ultrasound and orbital computed tomography together formed the diagnostic basis. The length of the CDR3 is 13 residues. Trimming left V 1 base short and J 6 bases short, with 9 bases between. The germline V gene has CDR1 SGHRS and CDR2 YFSETQ. It was RNA transcripts that yielded the amplified TCR beta CDR3 regions. The study used the HTBI primer set for a first-round RT-PCR of the TCR CDR3. TCRdb independently ran MiXCR on the multiplex PCR reads; one entry per CDR3 protein. The top ten clones hold around 8% of a sample with about 580,000 distinct CDR3 sequences, around 45% of them seen once.

The clonotype was recovered from a woman aged 18-30 years with Graves' hyperthyroidism. The sequenced material came from peripheral blood or thyroid tissue (not recorded which). This chain links TRBV5-1 with TRBJ2-3, with no clear D. The CDR3 spells CASSLMAEDTQYF. The CDR3 nucleotides are TGCGCCAGCAGCTTGATGGCTGAGGATACGCAGTATTTT.